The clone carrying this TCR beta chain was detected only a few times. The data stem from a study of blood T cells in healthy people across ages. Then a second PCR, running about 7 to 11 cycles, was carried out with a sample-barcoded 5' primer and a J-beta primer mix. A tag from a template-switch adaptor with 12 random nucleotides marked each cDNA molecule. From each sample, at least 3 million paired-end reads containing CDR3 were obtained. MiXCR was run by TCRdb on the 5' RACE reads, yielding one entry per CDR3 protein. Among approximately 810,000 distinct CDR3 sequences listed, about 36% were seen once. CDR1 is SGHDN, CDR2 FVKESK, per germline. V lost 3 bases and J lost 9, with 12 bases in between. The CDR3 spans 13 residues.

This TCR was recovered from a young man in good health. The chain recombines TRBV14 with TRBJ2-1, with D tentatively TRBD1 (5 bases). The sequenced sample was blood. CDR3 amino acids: CASSQANRGEQFF. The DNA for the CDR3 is TGTGCCAGCAGCCAGGCTAATAGGGGTGAGCAGTTCTTC.